The sequence of this TCR beta chain was determined in a study of quantifying T cell responses using KT2 cells. In the study overall: TCR alpha and beta constant-region primers primed reverse transcription of RNA. Estimated efficiency of the T4 ligation step was above 9% under optimum conditions.

Each cDNA got a UMI-containing oligo ligated at its 3' end. First-round PCR used about 4 cycles and beta primers RC1.1 and RC1.2 covering TRBC1 and TRBC2. Starting with the second PCR, alpha and beta TCR chains went through separate processing. TCRdb called the UMI-ligation and nested PCR reads again in MiXCR, with one record for every CDR3 protein. The repertoire holds 25,000 to 35,000 distinct CDR3 sequences, with 10% as singletons. From germline, CDR1 is MNHNY and CDR2 SVGAGI (reference sequence). This CDR3 contains 15 residues. Trimming removed 2 bases from V and 5 bases from J, with 14 bases in between. Known numbers of the T cell clone KT2 were added to PBMC.

This chain joins TRBV6-6 and TRBJ2-3, with D perhaps matching TRBD2 (7 bases). The sample was PBMCs spiked with cells of the T cell clone KT2. The receptor's source is a human donor. CDR3 sequence reads: CASSYVGGGRDTQYF. CDR3 bases: TGTGCCAGCAGTTACGTAGGCGGGGGCCGAGATACGCAGTATTTT.